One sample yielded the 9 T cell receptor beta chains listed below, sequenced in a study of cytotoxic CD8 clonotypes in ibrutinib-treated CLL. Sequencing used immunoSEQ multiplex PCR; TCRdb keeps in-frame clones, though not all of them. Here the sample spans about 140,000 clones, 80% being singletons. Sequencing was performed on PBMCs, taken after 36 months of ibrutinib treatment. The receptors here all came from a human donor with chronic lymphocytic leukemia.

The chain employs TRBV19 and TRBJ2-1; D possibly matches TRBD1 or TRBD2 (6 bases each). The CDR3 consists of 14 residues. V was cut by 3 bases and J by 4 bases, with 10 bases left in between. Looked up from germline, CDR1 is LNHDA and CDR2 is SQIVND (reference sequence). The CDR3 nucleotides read TGTGCCAGTAGTATCGGGGGCCTATACAATGAGCAGTTCTTC. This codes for CASSIGGLYNEQFF. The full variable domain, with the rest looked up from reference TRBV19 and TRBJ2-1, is DGGITQSPKYLFRKEGQNVTLSCEQNLNHDAMYWYRQDPGQGLRLIYYSQIVNDFQKGDIAEGYSVSREKKESFPLTVTSAQKNPTAFYLCASSIGGLYNEQFFGPGTRLTVL.

CDR3 sequence (DNA): TGTGCCAGCAGTTTCCGACACGGGGACAATGAAAAACTGTTTTTT. As protein: CASSFRHGDNEKLFF. V usage is TRBV27 and J usage is TRBJ1-4; tentatively, D is TRBD1 (5 bases). Per the germline V gene, CDR1 is MNHEY and CDR2 is SMNVEV (reference sequence). The CDR3 runs 15 residues. V was clipped by 3 bases and J by 5 bases, with 13 bases between them. Full variable domain (outside the CDR3, taken from reference TRBV27 and TRBJ1-4): EAQVTQNPRYLITVTGKKLTVTCSQNMNHEYMSWYRQDPGLGLRQIYYSMNVEVTDKGDVPEGYKVSRKEKRNFPLILESPSPNQTSLYFCASSFRHGDNEKLFFGSGTQLSVL.

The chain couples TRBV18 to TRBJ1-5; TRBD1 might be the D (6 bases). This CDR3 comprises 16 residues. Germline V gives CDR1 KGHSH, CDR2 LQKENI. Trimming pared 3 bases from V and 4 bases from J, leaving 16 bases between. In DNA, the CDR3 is TGTGCCAGCTCACCTCCACACAGGGATTTTAATCAGCCCCAGCATTTT. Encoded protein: CASSPPHRDFNQPQHF.

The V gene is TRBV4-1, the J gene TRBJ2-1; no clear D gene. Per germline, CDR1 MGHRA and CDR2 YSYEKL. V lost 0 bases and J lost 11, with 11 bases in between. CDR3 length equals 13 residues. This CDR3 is CASSQDTAPKQFF. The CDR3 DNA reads TGCGCCAGCAGCCAAGATACGGCGCCGAAGCAGTTCTTC.

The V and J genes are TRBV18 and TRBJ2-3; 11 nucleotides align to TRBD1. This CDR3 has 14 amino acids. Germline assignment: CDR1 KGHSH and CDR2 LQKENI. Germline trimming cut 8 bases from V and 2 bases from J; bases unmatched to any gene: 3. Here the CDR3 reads CASRGQGATDTQYF. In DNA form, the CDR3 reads TGTGCCAGCCGCGGACAGGGGGCCACAGATACGCAGTATTTT. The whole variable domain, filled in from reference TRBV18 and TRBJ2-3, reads NAGVMQNPRHLVRRRGQEARLRCSPMKGHSHVYWYRQLPEEGLKFMVYLQKENIIDESGMPKERFSAEFPKEGPSILRIQQVVRGDSAAYFCASRGQGATDTQYFGPGTRLTVL.

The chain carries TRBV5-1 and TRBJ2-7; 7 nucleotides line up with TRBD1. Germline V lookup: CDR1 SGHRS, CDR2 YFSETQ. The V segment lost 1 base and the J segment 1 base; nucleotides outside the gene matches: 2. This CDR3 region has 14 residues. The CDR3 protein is CASSLQQGSYEQYF. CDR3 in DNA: TGCGCCAGCAGCTTGCAACAGGGGTCCTACGAGCAGTACTTC.

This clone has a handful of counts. The CDR3 loop reads CASSQARDYGYTF. The CDR3 bases are TGCGCCAGCAGCCAAGCCAGGGATTATGGCTACACCTTC. The chain links TRBV4-1 to TRBJ1-2; weak D call: TRBD1 (5 bases). This CDR3 is 13 amino acids long. V gave up 1 base and J gave up 5 bases, with 8 bases separating them. Germline-derived CDR1 and CDR2 are MGHRA and YSYEKL.

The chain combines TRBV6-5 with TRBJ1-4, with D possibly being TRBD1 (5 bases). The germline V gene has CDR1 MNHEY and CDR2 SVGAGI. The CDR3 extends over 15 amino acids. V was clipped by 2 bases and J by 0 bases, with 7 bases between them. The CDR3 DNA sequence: TGTGCCAGCAGTTACCAGGGCGCAACTAATGAAAAACTGTTTTTT. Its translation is CASSYQGATNEKLFF.

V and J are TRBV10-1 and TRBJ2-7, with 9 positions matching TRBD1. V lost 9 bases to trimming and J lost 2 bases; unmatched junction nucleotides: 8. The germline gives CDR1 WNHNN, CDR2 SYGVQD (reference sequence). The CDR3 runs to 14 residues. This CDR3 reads CASSRDRVAYEQYF. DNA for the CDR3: TGCGCCAGTTCCCGGGACAGGGTGGCCTACGAGCAGTACTTC.